This TCR beta chain was captured by sequencing in a study of control samples from healthy donors and cancer patients. Profiled with immunoSEQ multiplex PCR; TCRdb holds only in-frame clones, not every one. The sample has fewer than 120,000 clones, around nine tenths seen once. The source of this sequence is a woman aged 55-69 years with lung cancer. Sequencing used PBMCs.

The CDR3 DNA reads as TGTGCCAGCAGCTCTCAGACTTACTACTATGGCTACACCTTC. This translates into CASSSQTYYYGYTF. The chain joins TRBV7-9 to TRBJ1-2; D gene ambiguous. V lost 4 bases and J lost 3, with 12 bases in between. The CDR3 covers 14 residues. The V gene's germline CDR1 is SEHNR and CDR2 FQNEAQ (reference sequence).